This entry concerns a single TCR beta chain. As yet, its antigen is unknown. The source of the sample is a study of identical twins. The study's findings and limits: The abundant beta clonotypes from cord blood had fewer insertions, and memory repertoires had none of this. Out-of-frame beta sequences exhibited a weaker degree of excess twin sharing.

Through template switching, a universal primer site was introduced, and the cDNA contained unique molecular identifiers. One entry per CDR3 protein results from TCRdb running MiXCR on the 5' RACE reads. The table includes roughly 250,000 distinct CDR3 sequences, 7.5% detected once. The ends lost 6 bases at V and 10 bases at J; junction bases unmatched: 13. The CDR3 length is 14 residues. The germline V gene encodes CDR1 SQVTM and CDR2 ANQGSEA. The data were also submitted as part of a second study, on yellow fever vaccine responses in identical twins.

This clonotype was obtained from a woman aged 18 to 35 in good health. This sequence joins TRBV29-1 and TRBJ2-1, with TRBD1 matching 9 bases. Sequenced input: CD8+ T cells sorted from blood. CDR3 sequence: CSVDSGTGFMEQFF. The DNA for the CDR3 is TGCAGCGTAGACTCCGGGACAGGGTTTATGGAGCAGTTCTTC.